One sample yielded the 20 T cell receptor beta chains listed below, sequenced in a study of cytomegalovirus exposure and HLA in healthy donors. The PCR used 60 Vbeta and 13 Jbeta primers. The table came from immunoSEQ multiplex PCR; TCRdb's copy has only in-frame clones and leaves some out. The sample yields about 140,000 clones, 60% to 80% seen once. Material for sequencing was PBMCs. These receptors were collected from a female donor in good health and CMV-seronegative.

This rearrangement joins TRBV5-1 to TRBJ2-3; a possible D gene is TRBD2 (5 bases). The CDR3 is 12 amino acids. Germline CDR1 SGHRS, CDR2 YFSETQ. V was clipped by 6 bases and J by 5 bases, with 10 bases between them. The CDR3 nucleotides read TGCGCCAGCACACATCGGGAAGATACGCAGTATTTT. Amino acid sequence: CASTHREDTQYF.

The V and J genes are TRBV13 and TRBJ1-1; D remains ambiguous. The CDR3 runs 13 residues. V lost 5 bases and J lost 6, with 13 bases in between. Germline values: CDR1 PRHDT, CDR2 FYEKMQ (reference sequence). The CDR3 nucleotides read TGTGCCAGCAGCAACGGGAGGGTGGCTGAAGCTTTCTTT. Its translation: CASSNGRVAEAFF.

The gene calls are TRBV5-1 and TRBJ1-1, with 7 bases lining up with TRBD1. V lost 3 bases and J lost 11; bases outside the gene matches: 13. This CDR3 contains 14 residues. CDR1 and CDR2 from the germline V gene are SGHRS and YFSETQ. In nucleotides, the CDR3 is TGCGCCAGCAGCTCGACTGGACAGGTTCTAGGGGCTTTCTTT. It translates to CASSSTGQVLGAFF.

The table lists this clone with a few counts. The chain has TRBV7-2 and TRBJ2-5; the match to TRBD1 covers 8 bases. This CDR3 has 14 amino acids. The germline V gene encodes CDR1 SGHTA and CDR2 FQGNSA. V dropped 5 bases and J dropped 1; count of bases not matched to a gene: 3. The CDR3 sequence: CASSPGQGQETQYF. The CDR3 bases are TGTGCCAGCAGCCCCGGACAGGGCCAAGAGACCCAGTACTTC.

The chain uses TRBV7-8 and TRBJ1-6, with a weak D call TRBD1 (5 bases). The V gene's germline CDR1 is SGHVS and CDR2 FQNEAQ. The CDR3 totals 15 residues. Trimming removed 1 base at V and 10 bases at J, with 14 bases between. The CDR3 reads CASSLEEGVRSPLHF. The DNA for the CDR3 is TGTGCCAGCAGCTTAGAGGAAGGGGTCCGGTCACCCCTCCACTTT.

This chain joins TRBV6-1 and TRBJ1-2; D remains ambiguous. The CDR3 consists of 14 residues. Germline V lookup: CDR1 MNHNS, CDR2 SASEGT. V was cut by 0 bases and J by 1 base, with 6 bases left in between. CDR3 nucleotides: TGTGCCAGCAGTGAAGCTTACAGTAACTATGGCTACACCTTC. As protein: CASSEAYSNYGYTF.

CDR3 DNA sequence: TGTGCCAGCAGTTCACGAGGCAGGGCTCAGGGGATCAACGAGCAGTACTTC. This encodes CASSSRGRAQGINEQYF. The J gene is TRBJ2-5, the V gene TRBV27, with D possibly being TRBD1 (6 bases). The J call may be in error: the DNA end matches TRBJ2-7 better. From germline, CDR1 is MNHEY and CDR2 SMNVEV (reference sequence). The CDR3 totals 17 residues.

The V and J genes are TRBV29-1 and TRBJ2-7; unclear D gene. Trimming removed 1 base from V and 3 bases from J, with 7 bases in between. CDR1 and CDR2 from the germline V gene are SQVTM and ANQGSEA. The CDR3 covers 12 residues. CDR3 loop: CSVEGQYYEQYF. The CDR3, as DNA: TGCAGCGTTGAAGGCCAGTACTACGAGCAGTACTTC.

This clone was seen just once. The chain carries TRBV11-1 and TRBJ2-7, with 8 bases that match TRBD2. The CDR3 contains 16 residues. V lost 3 bases to trimming and J lost 0 bases; unmatched junction nucleotides: 7. Germline CDR1 is SGHAT and CDR2 is FQDESV (reference sequence). The CDR3 nucleotides are TGTGCCAGCAGCTTCCCCAGCGGGGGCTTCTCCTACGAGCAGTACTTC. This encodes CASSFPSGGFSYEQYF.

This sequence joins TRBV6-1 and TRBJ2-5; tentative D call: TRBD1 (6 bases). The better agreement between TRBJ2-7 and the DNA end casts doubt on the J call. CDR1 is MNHNS, CDR2 SASEGT, per germline. The CDR3 has 16 amino acids. The CDR3 sequence: CASSEARVTGSYEQYF. CDR3 nucleotide sequence: TGTGCCAGCAGTGAAGCGCGGGTGACAGGCTCCTACGAGCAGTACTTC.

This chain uses TRBV19 with TRBJ1-5; no firm D call. V gave up 3 bases and J gave up 4 bases, with 16 bases separating them. This CDR3 comprises 16 residues. Germline V gives CDR1 LNHDA, CDR2 SQIVND (reference sequence). CDR3 coding DNA: TGTGCCAGTAGTATCGGTGAGGGCATGAGGAATCAGCCCCAGCATTTT. It translates to CASSIGEGMRNQPQHF.

The rearrangement uses TRBV29-1 and TRBJ1-2; D not resolved. V was cut by 3 bases and J by 0 bases, with 8 bases left in between. Germline V CDR1 and CDR2: SQVTM, ANQGSEA. This CDR3 has 13 residues. The CDR3 is CSVEYTPNYGYTF. DNA of the CDR3: TGCAGCGTTGAGTACACACCTAACTATGGCTACACCTTC.

CDR3 in amino acids: CASSSPYGRNTEAFF. CDR3 nucleotide sequence: TGTGCCAGCAGTTCCCCCTATGGGCGGAACACTGAAGCTTTCTTT. The V gene is TRBV6-5, the J gene TRBJ1-1, with D uncertain. Germline V gene data show CDR1 as MNHEY and CDR2 as SVGAGI. Trimming shortened V by 4 bases and J by 1 base, and 13 bases separated the two germline ends. This CDR3 is built from 15 residues.

The chain's CDR3 is CASSDEVQPQHF. The CDR3 region has the DNA TGTGCCAGCAGTGACGAGGTCCAGCCCCAGCATTTT. This chain links TRBV2 with TRBJ1-5, with D unresolved. CDR3 length: 12 amino acids. CDR1 and CDR2 (germline): SNHLY, FYNNEI. V was cut by 3 bases and J by 7 bases, with 7 bases left in between.

The chain joins TRBV7-3 to TRBJ2-5, with 9 positions matching TRBD2. Germline trimming cut 0 bases from V and 5 bases from J; bases unmatched to any gene: 7. This CDR3 spans 16 amino acids. Germline CDR1 and CDR2: SGHTA and FQGTGA. Written as DNA, the CDR3 is TGTGCCAGCAGCTTAACGGCGGCGGGGGGGCCGGAGACCCAGTACTTC. This translates into CASSLTAAGGPETQYF.

CDR3: CASSLESRGYGYTF. The CDR3 coding sequence is TGTGCCAGCAGCTTAGAATCTAGGGGCTATGGCTACACCTTC. The V and J genes are TRBV11-2 and TRBJ1-2; TRBD1 might be the D (5 bases). Germline V gene lookup returns CDR1 SGHAT and CDR2 FQNNGV. The CDR3 is made up of 14 amino acids. Trimming removed 0 bases at V and 4 bases at J, with 9 bases between. The variable domain in full, completed from reference TRBV11-2 and TRBJ1-2, reads EAGVAQSPRYKIIEKRQSVAFWCNPISGHATLYWYQQILGQGPKLLIQFQNNGVVDDSQLPKDRFSAERLKGVDSTLKIQPAKLEDSAVYLCASSLESRGYGYTFGSGTRLTVV.

The V gene is TRBV14, the J gene TRBJ1-2; D unclear. Trimming removed 0 bases at V and 4 bases at J, with 12 bases between. The CDR3 is 15 residues long. CDR1 and CDR2 from the germline V gene are SGHDN and FVKESK. The CDR3 here is CASSQDSTAAYGYTF. CDR3 sequence (DNA): TGTGCCAGCAGCCAAGATTCTACGGCGGCCTATGGCTACACCTTC.

V usage is TRBV29-1 and J usage is TRBJ1-4, with 7 bases matching TRBD1. The V gene end was trimmed by 3 bases and the J gene end by 5 bases; junction bases not matched to a gene: 6. The CDR3 runs to 14 residues. Germline V gene data show CDR1 as SQVTM and CDR2 as ANQGSEA. This chain's CDR3 is CSVEPQGLNEKLFF. For the CDR3, the DNA is TGCAGCGTTGAGCCACAGGGGCTGAATGAAAAACTGTTTTTT.

This chain uses TRBV7-2 with TRBJ1-2; maybe TRBD1 (5 bases). Germline CDR1 SGHTA, CDR2 FQGNSA. With 5 bases removed from V and 1 base from J, the gap between germline ends came to 17 bases. The CDR3 spans 16 residues. The CDR3 is CASSQVAGRVNYGYTF. In DNA, the CDR3 is TGTGCCAGCAGCCAGGTGGCGGGACGGGTTAACTATGGCTACACCTTC.

This chain uses TRBV11-2 with TRBJ2-3; TRBD2 agrees at 10 bases. Germline trimming cut 4 bases from V and 1 base from J; bases unmatched to any gene: 5. The CDR3 runs to 16 residues. Germline loops: CDR1 SGHAT, CDR2 FQNNGV. The CDR3 DNA is TGTGCCAGCAGCTACCGCGGGACTAGCGGCACAGATACGCAGTATTTT. This encodes CASSYRGTSGTDTQYF.